The 15 T cell receptor beta chains in this list originate from one sample, sequenced in a study of cytomegalovirus exposure and HLA in healthy donors. A multiplex PCR was run with 60 Vbeta primers and 13 Jbeta primers. Assay used: immunoSEQ multiplex PCR; TCRdb lists only in-frame clones, some missing. This sample carries around 50,000 clones, about 86% of them seen once, and the ten largest clones take around 1.7%. Sample: PBMCs. The source of these receptors is a man between 40 and 49 years old in good health and CMV-seronegative.

This chain links TRBV5-1 with TRBJ2-7; D perhaps matches TRBD2 (6 bases). The germline V and J ends were trimmed by 2 bases and 6 bases, with 12 bases remaining between them. This CDR3 spans 13 amino acids. In germline, CDR1 is SGHRS, CDR2 YFSETQ. The CDR3 reads CASSFPTGLEQYF. The CDR3 DNA follows: TGCGCCAGCAGCTTCCCGACGGGACTCGAGCAGTACTTC.

This chain links TRBV6-5 with TRBJ1-2; D is undetermined. CDR3 size: 14 residues. Per the germline V gene, CDR1 is MNHEY and CDR2 is SVGAGI. V lost 6 bases to trimming and J lost 4 bases, with 15 bases between them. CDR3 in amino acids: CASSPSAGIYGYTF. In nucleotides, the CDR3 is TGTGCCAGCAGCCCCAGTGCCGGGATCTATGGCTACACCTTC.

This rearrangement joins TRBV7-2 to TRBJ1-6; 12 nucleotides line up with TRBD1. CDR1 is SGHTA, CDR2 FQGNSA, per germline. The V segment lost 4 bases and the J segment 10 bases; nucleotides outside the gene matches: 5. The length of the CDR3 is 15 residues. CDR3 loop: CASSSGQGAKSPLHF. CDR3 bases: TGTGCCAGCAGCTCGGGACAGGGGGCAAAATCACCCCTCCACTTT.

This clone came up once. The chain recombines TRBV5-5 with TRBJ2-2; TRBD1 aligns across 9 bases. The junction had 4 bases not matched to a gene; V was cut back by 4 bases and J by 9 bases. Germline assignment: CDR1 SGHKS and CDR2 YYEKEE (reference sequence). The CDR3 loop spans 13 amino acids. CDR3 coding DNA: TGTGCCAGCAGCCGGGACAGGGTCTGGGAGCTGTTTTTT. This encodes CASSRDRVWELFF.

The rearrangement joins TRBV5-4 to TRBJ2-2; TRBD1 aligns across 9 bases. The trim removed 4 bases at V and 7 bases at J, leaving 5 bases unmatched. Germline CDR1 reads SGHNT; CDR2 reads YYREEE (reference sequence). CDR3 length: 14 residues. CDR3 sequence: CASSRTGDGGELFF. CDR3 DNA sequence: TGTGCCAGCAGCCGGACAGGGGATGGCGGGGAGCTGTTTTTT.

The V and J genes are TRBV11-2 and TRBJ1-6; a weak D match, TRBD1 (5 bases). Germline V gives CDR1 SGHAT, CDR2 FQNNGV. The ends were cut back, 4 bases at V and 10 bases at J, with 17 bases in the middle. The CDR3 is 15 residues long. CDR3 loop: CASSSLRGMESPLHF. As DNA, the CDR3 is TGTGCCAGCAGCTCCCTCCGGGGGATGGAATCACCCCTCCACTTT.

This rearrangement joins TRBV6-5 to TRBJ1-5, with a tentative D call TRBD1 (6 bases). CDR3 length: 14 amino acids. The germline V gene encodes CDR1 MNHEY and CDR2 SVGAGI. Trimming took 7 bases from V and 1 from J, leaving 11 bases between them. CDR3 in amino acids: CASKTGSSNQPQHF. Here the CDR3 DNA reads TGTGCCAGCAAAACAGGGAGCAGCAATCAGCCCCAGCATTTT.

This sequence joins TRBV7-9 and TRBJ1-1, with D maybe TRBD1 (5 bases). With 7 bases removed from V and 1 base from J, the gap between germline ends came to 10 bases. Germline lookup yields CDR1 SEHNR and CDR2 FQNEAQ (reference sequence). This CDR3 comprises 13 residues. The CDR3 DNA sequence: TGTGCCAGCACCTGGGGGGGGAACACTGAAGCTTTCTTT. Protein: CASTWGGNTEAFF.

This clone was counted once. The chain recombines TRBV7-2 with TRBJ1-6, with 8 positions matching TRBD1. The CDR3 extends over 16 amino acids. CDR1 is SGHTA, CDR2 FQGNSA, per germline. With 4 bases clipped from V and 8 bases from J, the junction kept 10 bases outside the gene matches. This chain's CDR3 is CASSSSPDRGYSPLHF. CDR3 DNA sequence: TGTGCCAGCAGCTCTAGCCCCGACAGGGGTTATTCACCCCTCCACTTT.

V gene TRBV6-5 combines with J gene TRBJ2-3, with TRBD1 identical over 8 bases. This CDR3 is built from 15 residues. The V gene's germline CDR1 is MNHEY and CDR2 SVGAGI. The V and J ends lost 2 bases and 4 bases, in that order; junction bases with no gene match: 5. The CDR3 loop is CASSYTGTGSDTQYF. CDR3 coding DNA: TGTGCCAGCAGTTACACCGGGACAGGATCAGATACGCAGTATTTT.

This chain joins TRBV11-2 and TRBJ1-5; TRBD1 agrees at 8 bases. The CDR3 contains 14 residues. Trimming at V came to 5 bases and at J to 6 bases, leaving 6 bases not matched to a gene. Germline values: CDR1 SGHAT, CDR2 FQNNGV. CDR3 bases: TGTGCCAGCAGCGAGACAGGGGTTTTTCAGCCCCAGCATTTT. Its translation: CASSETGVFQPQHF.

The chain couples TRBV6-5 to TRBJ1-2; tentatively, D is TRBD1 (5 bases). Trimming took off 6 bases at V and 4 bases at J, with 12 bases between the two ends. Germline-derived CDR1 and CDR2 are MNHEY and SVGAGI. There are 13 residues in the CDR3. CDR3 sequence reads: CASSRTQAYGYTF. CDR3 nucleotide sequence: TGTGCCAGCAGCCGTACACAGGCCTATGGCTACACCTTC.

The V and J genes are TRBV9 and TRBJ2-2; TRBD2 matches 8 bases. The CDR3 extends over 17 amino acids. Trimming removed 3 bases from V and 4 bases from J; junction bases left unmatched: 11. The germline V gene has CDR1 SGDLS and CDR2 YYNGEE. The CDR3 loop is CASSGLRRAGATGELFF. The CDR3 DNA is TGTGCCAGCAGCGGTTTACGTCGAGCGGGGGCCACCGGGGAGCTGTTTTTT.

The rearrangement uses TRBV30 and TRBJ2-2; 7 bases fit TRBD1. Trimming removed 3 bases from V and 2 bases from J; junction bases left unmatched: 15. Germline loops: CDR1 GTSNPN, CDR2 SVGIG (reference sequence). The CDR3 covers 18 residues. CDR3: CAWSPTTGTVFNTGELFF. For the CDR3, the DNA is TGTGCCTGGAGCCCCACGACGGGGACAGTTTTTAACACCGGGGAGCTGTTTTTT.

This clone showed up just a few times. CDR3 sequence (DNA): TGTGCCAGCACTAGGGGGACACACCTAACTGAAGCTTTCTTT. Its translation is CASTRGTHLTEAFF. This chain links TRBV2 with TRBJ1-1, with a tentative D call TRBD1 (6 bases). V gave up 7 bases and J gave up 5 bases, with 17 bases separating them. Looked up from germline, CDR1 is SNHLY and CDR2 is FYNNEI. This CDR3 contains 14 residues.